These 22 T cell receptor beta chains share one sample of origin, sequenced in a study of regulatory T cells in long-lasting Graves disease. Building the TCR beta libraries relied on iRepertoire HTBI primers, and CDR3 regions underwent Arm-PCR. TCRdb re-called the multiplex PCR reads through MiXCR, storing one row per CDR3 protein. The sample holds hundreds of thousands of distinct CDR3 sequences; about 32% are singletons and the top ten take 35% to 55%. The time point is: persistent/refractory GD, antithyroid drugs over 5 years with positive TRAb. The TCR library was made from RNA extracted from PBMCs. The material sequenced was peripheral blood mononuclear cells (PBMCs), taken when the disease was refractory, from a patient treated with antithyroid drugs. The receptors here all came from a female donor with Graves disease.

J is TRBJ2-3 and V is TRBV2, with TRBD2 identical over 10 bases. Looked up from germline, CDR1 is SNHLY and CDR2 is FYNNEI. The CDR3 runs 16 residues. The junction had 6 bases not matched to a gene; V was cut back by 0 bases and J by 6 bases. The CDR3 DNA is TGTGCCAGCAGTGAAGCGGCAGCGGGAGGGCTGGATACGCAGTATTTT. Amino acids: CASSEAAAGGLDTQYF.

In its sample, this clonotype was seen a few times. V gene TRBV5-6 combines with J gene TRBJ1-5; no clear D. The germline gives CDR1 SGHDT, CDR2 YYEEEE. This CDR3 comprises 15 residues. The V and J ends lost 4 bases and 0 bases respectively, with 11 bases between them. CDR3 residues: CASSLGLISNQPQHF. The DNA for the CDR3 is TGTGCCAGCAGCCTAGGACTGATTAGCAATCAGCCCCAGCATTTT. Full variable domain (rest looked up from reference TRBV5-6 and TRBJ1-5): DAGVTQSPTHLIKTRGQQVTLRCSPKSGHDTVSWYQQALGQGPQFIFQYYEEEERQRGNFPDRFSGHQFPNYSSELNVNALLLGDSALYLCASSLGLISNQPQHFGDGTRLSIL.

The rearrangement links TRBV29-1 to TRBJ2-7; tentatively, D is TRBD2 (5 bases). The CDR3 is 15 amino acids. Trimming left V 1 base short and J 4 bases short, with 17 bases between. The germline V gene has CDR1 SQVTM and CDR2 ANQGSEA. CDR3 bases: TGCAGCGTTGAAGTACGGGCCAGGACTGCATACGAGCAGTACTTC. It is translated as CSVEVRARTAYEQYF.

This clonotype was counted a few times. The chain joins TRBV6-1 to TRBJ1-5; D not certain. The CDR3 covers 14 residues. The germline gives CDR1 MNHNS, CDR2 SASEGT. The V end was cut by 3 bases, the J end by 0 bases, with 6 bases between. The DNA of the CDR3 is TGTGCCAGCAGTGAGTACTTTAGCAATCAGCCCCAGCATTTT. This encodes CASSEYFSNQPQHF.

In this sample, this clonotype turned up a few times. The chain links TRBV24-1 to TRBJ2-5, with D possibly being TRBD2 (6 bases). The ends were cut back, 7 bases at V and 5 bases at J, with 22 bases in the middle. The germline V gene has CDR1 KGHDR and CDR2 SFDVKD. This CDR3 is 16 amino acids long. The DNA of the CDR3 is TGTGCCACCAGCACCGCGGAGGGAGGAACTGGGGAGACCCAGTACTTC. Its translation: CATSTAEGGTGETQYF.

Points on this clonotype: Since a much larger clone is just one base distant, this may be a read error. This CDR3 is missing its conserved last phenylalanine or tryptophan, likely due to a read error. The J gene is TRBJ2-7, the V gene TRBV11-1; D unclear. CDR1 is SGHAT and CDR2 is FQDESV in the germline V gene (reference sequence). The V end lost 1 base, the J end lost 1 base, and 8 bases lay between the germline ends. There are 14 residues in the CDR3. Here the CDR3 DNA reads TGTGCCAGCAGCTTAGAGGTCAGGTCCTACGAGCAGTACCTC. Encoded protein: CASSLEVRSYEQYL.

The chain links TRBV27 to TRBJ2-7; possibly TRBD1 or TRBD2 for D (5 bases each). Trimming left V 8 bases short and J 2 bases short, with 16 bases between. In germline, CDR1 is MNHEY, CDR2 SMNVEV (reference sequence). CDR3 length equals 14 residues. The CDR3 DNA reads TGTGCCAGCGGGAAGACGGTGGGGGCCTACGAGCAGTACTTC. Translated, it gives CASGKTVGAYEQYF.

The genes are TRBV12-3 or TRBV12-4 and TRBJ2-7; 9 positions agree with TRBD1. The CDR3 contains 13 residues. With 6 bases clipped from V and 3 bases from J, the junction kept 3 bases outside the gene matches. CDR3 residues: CASRGDRDYEQYF. CDR3 nucleotides: TGTGCCAGCAGGGGGGACAGGGACTACGAGCAGTACTTC.

Note on this clonotype: It may be a read error: a sequence one base away is much more abundant. The V gene is TRBV2, the J gene TRBJ1-5, with D possibly matching TRBD1 (5 bases). The V gene lost 1 base and the J gene lost 6 bases, with 7 bases spanning the gap. CDR1 and CDR2 from the germline V gene are SNHLY and FYNNEI. The CDR3 runs to 13 residues. The CDR3 region is CASSEGGSQPQHF. CDR3 bases: TGTGCCAGCAGTGAAGGGGGCAGTCAGCCCCAGCATTTT.

This clonotype showed up just a few times. The chain carries TRBV29-1 and TRBJ2-4; D not certain. The CDR3 loop spans 16 amino acids. Germline loops: CDR1 SQVTM, CDR2 ANQGSEA. With 5 bases removed from V and 0 bases from J, the gap between germline ends came to 17 bases. CDR3 protein: CSVLFSDHTAKNIQYF. The CDR3 region has the DNA TGCAGCGTTTTGTTCAGCGACCATACAGCCAAAAACATTCAGTACTTC.

The chain employs TRBV18 and TRBJ1-4, with 9 bases aligning to TRBD1. The V and J ends lost 3 bases and 5 bases, in that order; junction bases with no gene match: 7. The CDR3 consists of 16 residues. The germline V gene has CDR1 KGHSH and CDR2 LQKENI. CDR3 bases: TGTGCCAGCTCACCTACTGACAGGGGGATAAATGAAAAACTGTTTTTT. This encodes CASSPTDRGINEKLFF.

The gene calls are TRBV6-1 and TRBJ2-6; possibly TRBD1 for D (6 bases). Germline V gene sequence: CDR1 MNHNS, CDR2 SASEGT. V lost 6 bases and J 1 base, leaving 13 bases between the germline ends. The CDR3 is 16 amino acids. The CDR3 loop reads CASRHSGVSGANVLTF. CDR3 nucleotide sequence: TGTGCCAGCAGACATTCAGGGGTATCTGGGGCCAACGTCCTGACTTTC.

The chain carries TRBV5-1 and TRBJ1-5, with D uncertain. Trimming removed 0 bases at V and 4 bases at J, with 8 bases between. CDR1 and CDR2 from the germline V gene are SGHRS and YFSETQ. CDR3 length: 14 amino acids. The chain's CDR3 is CASSLGGLNQPQHF. The CDR3 DNA follows: TGCGCCAGCAGCTTGGGTGGCCTTAATCAGCCCCAGCATTTT.

The sample holds many counts of this clonotype. The chain carries TRBV6-2 or TRBV6-3 and TRBJ2-5; D gene uncertain. CDR1 and CDR2 from the germline V gene are MNHEY and SVGEGT. V was trimmed by 2 bases and J by 1 base, leaving 8 bases between them. The CDR3 extends over 14 amino acids. The CDR3 is CASSYVGSQETQYF. The CDR3 region has the DNA TGTGCCAGCAGTTACGTGGGCAGCCAAGAGACCCAGTACTTC.

There are a few counts of this clonotype. This chain joins TRBV6-1 and TRBJ2-6; D is perhaps TRBD1 (5 bases). The germline V gene has CDR1 MNHNS and CDR2 SASEGT. The CDR3 contains 15 residues. Between the trimmed V and J ends, which lost 5 bases and 4 bases, there was a span of 12 bases. Written as DNA, the CDR3 is TGTGCCAGCAGTACAGGTAGATCCGGGGCCAACGTCCTGACTTTC. It yields the protein CASSTGRSGANVLTF.

The chain uses TRBV29-1 and TRBJ1-5, with TRBD1 matching over 8 bases. The germline V gene has CDR1 SQVTM and CDR2 ANQGSEA. J was trimmed by 2 bases and V by 7 bases; bases with no gene match: 7. The CDR3 runs 14 residues. The CDR3 DNA follows: TGCAGCGCATCCCCAGGGGGCGGCAATCAGCCCCAGCATTTT. It encodes CSASPGGGNQPQHF.

This clonotype was seen ten or more times. The rearrangement uses TRBV12-3 or TRBV12-4 and TRBJ2-1, with TRBD2 identical over 12 bases. V was pared by 8 bases and J by 8 bases, with 7 bases of the junction left unmatched. CDR3 length: 14 residues. The CDR3 DNA is TGTGCCAGCCGGTCTAGCGGGAGGGCCTATGAGCAGTTCTTC. This encodes CASRSSGRAYEQFF.

This clonotype was found a few times. The J gene is TRBJ2-7, the V gene TRBV12-3 or TRBV12-4; 7 bases line up with TRBD2. The CDR3 has 16 residues. The V gene end was trimmed by 6 bases and the J gene end by 3 bases; junction bases not matched to a gene: 14. CDR3 nucleotides: TGTGCCAGCAGCCCTTTTGGCGGGAGTAAAGTCTACGAGCAGTACTTC. It specifies CASSPFGGSKVYEQYF.

About this clonotype itself: The junction differs from germline at one of its ends, possibly a read error. The CDR3 sequence: CAWIRLGKNTEAFF. In DNA, the CDR3 is TGTGCCTGGATAAGGCTAGGGAAGAACACCGAAGCTTTCTTT. The V and J genes are TRBV30 and TRBJ1-1; no clear D gene. The CDR3 covers 14 residues. CDR1 GTSNPN and CDR2 SVGIG come from the germline V gene (reference sequence).

This clonotype has more than one count but fewer than ten. V gene TRBV6-1 combines with J gene TRBJ2-6; D not resolved. Germline lookup yields CDR1 MNHNS and CDR2 SASEGT. V was pared by 7 bases and J by 0 bases, with 4 bases between. CDR3 size: 13 residues. In nucleotides, the CDR3 is TGTGCCAGCACAGCCTCTGGGGCCAACGTCCTGACTTTC. Translating gives CASTASGANVLTF.

In its sample, this clonotype was seen a few times. The V and J genes are TRBV5-1 and TRBJ2-7; D is perhaps TRBD2 (6 bases). Looked up from germline, CDR1 is SGHRS and CDR2 is YFSETQ. The CDR3 has 16 amino acids. Trimming stripped 0 bases from V and 0 bases from J, with 13 bases between. The CDR3 protein is CASSLEGGGTSYEQYF. The CDR3 DNA follows: TGCGCCAGCAGCTTGGAAGGTGGCGGGACCTCCTACGAGCAGTACTTC.

V usage is TRBV19 and J usage is TRBJ1-5; D gene uncertain. In germline, CDR1 is LNHDA, CDR2 SQIVND (reference sequence). The V end was cut by 11 bases, the J end by 1 base, with 18 bases between. CDR3 length equals 15 residues. The CDR3 sequence: CALGVAGPSNQPQHF. The CDR3 DNA reads as TGTGCCCTTGGGGTAGCAGGCCCAAGCAATCAGCCCCAGCATTTT.